The 10 T cell receptor beta chains below were found in one sample sequenced in a study of Tregs in tolerant kidney transplant recipients. Mixed chimerism was transient after nonmyeloablative marrow transplants from related graft donors. TCRdb's table, derived via immunoSEQ multiplex PCR, lists solely in-frame clones and lacks some. The sample has tens of thousands of clones, 75% to 95% seen once. This specimen was CD4+ T cells from blood (PBMCs), taken 24 months after the transplant. The receptor source for this set is a human patient who received a combined kidney and bone marrow transplant. Some T cells may arise from the graft donor.

This clone was recorded only once. The chain employs TRBV5-1 and TRBJ1-2; D is perhaps TRBD1 (6 bases). The germline gives CDR1 SGHRS, CDR2 YFSETQ. Trimming pared 4 bases from V and 8 bases from J, leaving 18 bases between. The length of the CDR3 is 14 residues. CDR3 bases: TGCGCCAGCAGCGGGGACGGGACATTTTACGGCTACACCTTC. Translation gives CASSGDGTFYGYTF. Full variable domain (remainder filled in from reference TRBV5-1 and TRBJ1-2): KAGVTQTPRYLIKTRGQQVTLSCSPISGHRSVSWYQQTPGQGLQFLFEYFSETQRNKGNFPGRFSGRQFSNSRSEMNVSTLELGDSALYLCASSGDGTFYGYTFGSGTRLTVV.

The chain recombines TRBV5-5 with TRBJ2-1; 9 nucleotides line up with TRBD1. Germline lookup yields CDR1 SGHKS and CDR2 YYEKEE (reference sequence). The trim removed 6 bases at V and 7 bases at J, leaving 20 bases unmatched. The CDR3 totals 18 residues. The CDR3 here is CASTLTGGRAGAANEQFF. The DNA for the CDR3 is TGTGCCAGCACCTTAACAGGGGGCCGTGCGGGAGCAGCTAATGAGCAGTTCTTC.

The CDR3 spells CASSTGKSGGLGNQPQHF. The CDR3 coding sequence is TGTGCCAGTAGTACCGGAAAATCAGGGGGTTTGGGCAATCAGCCCCAGCATTTT. The chain employs TRBV19 and TRBJ1-5; 7 nucleotides match TRBD1. The CDR3 spans 18 residues. Germline-derived CDR1 and CDR2 are LNHDA and SQIVND (reference sequence). Trimming removed 4 bases from V and 2 bases from J; junction bases left unmatched: 14.

The chain has TRBV4-1 and TRBJ2-7; 9 positions agree with TRBD1. With V trimmed by 1 base and J by 3 bases, 7 bases remained unmatched. CDR3 length: 16 amino acids. From germline, CDR1 is MGHRA and CDR2 YSYEKL. For the CDR3, the DNA is TGCGCCAGCAGCCAAGTTGGGACAGGGACTAACTACGAGCAGTACTTC. Encoded protein: CASSQVGTGTNYEQYF.

The chain has TRBV5-1 and TRBJ1-2, with 7 bases matching TRBD1. The J segment lost 4 bases and the V segment lost 2 bases, leaving 8 bases of the junction unmatched. Germline V lookup: CDR1 SGHRS, CDR2 YFSETQ. The CDR3 covers 15 residues. The chain's CDR3 is CASSLRTGQPYGYTF. Here the CDR3 DNA reads TGCGCCAGCAGCTTACGAACGGGACAGCCCTATGGCTACACCTTC.

This sequence joins TRBV7-8 and TRBJ2-7, with a possible D match to TRBD1 (6 bases). V gave up 5 bases and J gave up 5 bases, with 22 bases separating them. The CDR3 runs 16 residues. Per germline, CDR1 SGHVS and CDR2 FQNEAQ. This CDR3 is CASSLTTGTVRNEQYF. In DNA form, the CDR3 reads TGTGCCAGCAGCCTGACAACAGGGACCGTCAGGAACGAGCAGTACTTC.

Here the CDR3 DNA reads TGTGCCACCAGCACGGGACAGGTACACCCAGGCTATGGCTACACCTTC. Its protein product is CATSTGQVHPGYGYTF. The V gene is TRBV15, the J gene TRBJ1-2, with 8 bases lining up with TRBD1. This CDR3 has 16 residues. Unmatched junction bases numbered 11, after V lost 4 bases and J lost 4 bases. Germline V gene sequence: CDR1 LNHNV, CDR2 YYDKDF (reference sequence). Using reference TRBV15 and TRBJ1-2 for the parts outside the CDR3, the full variable domain is DAMVIQNPRYQVTQFGKPVTLSCSQTLNHNVMYWYQQKSSQAPKLLFHYYDKDFNNEADTPDNFQSRRPNTSFCFLDIRSPGLGDTAMYLCATSTGQVHPGYGYTFGSGTRLTVV.

The rearrangement uses TRBV7-8 and TRBJ2-5; TRBD2 matches at 11 bases. The germline V gene encodes CDR1 SGHVS and CDR2 FQNEAQ. This CDR3 spans 16 amino acids. The V segment lost 5 bases and the J segment 5 bases; nucleotides outside the gene matches: 10. The chain's CDR3 is CASSPVAGGPIETQYF. The CDR3, as DNA: TGTGCCAGCAGCCCGGTAGCGGGGGGGCCGATTGAGACCCAGTACTTC. The whole variable domain, remainder taken from reference TRBV7-8 and TRBJ2-5, is GAGVSQSPRYKVAKRGQDVALRCDPISGHVSLFWYQQALGQGPEFLTYFQNEAQLDKSGLPSDRFFAERPEGSVSTLKIQRTQQEDSAVYLCASSPVAGGPIETQYFGPGTRLLVL.

This clone was seen only a few times. The rearrangement uses TRBV5-6 and TRBJ2-4; 11 positions match TRBD1. V lost 2 bases, J lost 7 bases, and 2 bases stayed unmatched. The CDR3 covers 14 residues. CDR1 SGHDT and CDR2 YYEEEE come from the germline V gene. DNA for the CDR3: TGTGCCAGCAGCTTTCGGGACAGGGGGAACATTCAGTACTTC. Translation gives CASSFRDRGNIQYF.

This chain links TRBV7-6 with TRBJ2-7, with D maybe TRBD1 (5 bases). The CDR3 contains 15 residues. V shed 2 bases and J shed 4 bases, with 15 bases lying between them. Germline V CDR1 and CDR2: SGHVS, FNYEAQ. The CDR3, as DNA: TGTGCCAGCAGCTTAACCGGCGGACAAGCGTACGAGCAGTACTTC. It is translated as CASSLTGGQAYEQYF.